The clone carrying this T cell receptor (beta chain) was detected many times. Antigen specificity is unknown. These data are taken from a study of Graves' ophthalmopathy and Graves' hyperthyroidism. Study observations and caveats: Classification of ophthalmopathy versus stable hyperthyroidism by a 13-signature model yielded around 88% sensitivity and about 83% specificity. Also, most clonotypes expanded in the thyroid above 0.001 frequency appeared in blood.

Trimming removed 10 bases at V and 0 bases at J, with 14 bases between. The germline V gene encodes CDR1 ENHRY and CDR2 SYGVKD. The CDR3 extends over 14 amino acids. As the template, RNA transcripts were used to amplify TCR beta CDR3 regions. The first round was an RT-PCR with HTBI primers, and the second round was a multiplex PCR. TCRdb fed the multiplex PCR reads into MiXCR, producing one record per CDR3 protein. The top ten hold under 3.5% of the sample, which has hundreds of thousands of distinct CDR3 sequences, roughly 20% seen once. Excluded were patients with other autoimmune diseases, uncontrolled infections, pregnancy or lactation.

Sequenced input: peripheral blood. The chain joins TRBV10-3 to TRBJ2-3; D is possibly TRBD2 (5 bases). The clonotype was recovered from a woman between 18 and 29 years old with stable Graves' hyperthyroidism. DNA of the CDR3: TGTGCCACCAAGGGAGTGATTAGCACAGATACGCAGTATTTT. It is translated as CATKGVISTDTQYF.